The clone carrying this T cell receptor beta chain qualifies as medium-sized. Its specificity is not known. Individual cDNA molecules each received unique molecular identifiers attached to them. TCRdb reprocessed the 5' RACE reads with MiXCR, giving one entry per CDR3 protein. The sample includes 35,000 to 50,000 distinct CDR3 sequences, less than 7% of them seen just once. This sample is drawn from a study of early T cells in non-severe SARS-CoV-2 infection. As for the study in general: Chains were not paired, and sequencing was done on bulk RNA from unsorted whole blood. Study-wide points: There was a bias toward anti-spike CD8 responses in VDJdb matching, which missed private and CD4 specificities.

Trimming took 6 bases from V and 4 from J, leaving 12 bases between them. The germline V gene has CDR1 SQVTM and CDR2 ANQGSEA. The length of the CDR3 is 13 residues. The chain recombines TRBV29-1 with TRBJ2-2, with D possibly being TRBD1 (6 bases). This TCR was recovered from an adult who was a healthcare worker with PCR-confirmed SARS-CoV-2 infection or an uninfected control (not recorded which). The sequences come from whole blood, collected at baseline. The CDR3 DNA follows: TGCAGCGTCGATAGGGGGTTCACCGGGGAGCTGTTTTTT. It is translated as CSVDRGFTGELFF.